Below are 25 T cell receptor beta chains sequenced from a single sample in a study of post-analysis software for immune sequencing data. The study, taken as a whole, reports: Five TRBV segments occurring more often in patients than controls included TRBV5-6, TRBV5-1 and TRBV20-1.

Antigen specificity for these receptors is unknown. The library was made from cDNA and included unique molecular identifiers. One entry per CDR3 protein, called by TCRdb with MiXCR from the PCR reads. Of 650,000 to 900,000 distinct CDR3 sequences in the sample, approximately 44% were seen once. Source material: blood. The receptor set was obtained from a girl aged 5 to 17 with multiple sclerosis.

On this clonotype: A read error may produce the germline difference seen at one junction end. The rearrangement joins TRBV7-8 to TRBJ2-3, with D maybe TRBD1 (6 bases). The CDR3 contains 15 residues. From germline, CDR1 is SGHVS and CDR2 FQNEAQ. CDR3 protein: CASSRTDFSTDTRYF. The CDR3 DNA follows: TGTGCCAGCAGTAGGACAGACTTTAGCACAGATACGCGGTATTTT.

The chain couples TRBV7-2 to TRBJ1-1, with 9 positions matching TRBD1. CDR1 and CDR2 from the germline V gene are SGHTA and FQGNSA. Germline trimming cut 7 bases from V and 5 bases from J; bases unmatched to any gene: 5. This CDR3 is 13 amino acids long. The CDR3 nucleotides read TGTGCCAGCAAGGACAGGGGAAAAACTGAAGCTTTCTTT. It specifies CASKDRGKTEAFF.

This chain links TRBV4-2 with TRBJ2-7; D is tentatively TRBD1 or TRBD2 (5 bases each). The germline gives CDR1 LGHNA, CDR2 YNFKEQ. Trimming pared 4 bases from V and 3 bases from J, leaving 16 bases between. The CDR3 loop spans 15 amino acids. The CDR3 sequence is CASSRTLGSGYEQYF. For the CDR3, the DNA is TGTGCCAGCAGCCGGACATTGGGGAGTGGCTACGAGCAGTACTTC.

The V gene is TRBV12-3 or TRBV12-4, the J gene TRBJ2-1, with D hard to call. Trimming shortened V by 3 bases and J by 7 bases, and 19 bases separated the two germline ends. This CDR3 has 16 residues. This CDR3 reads CASSFLIPDLRNEQFF. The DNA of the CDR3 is TGTGCCAGCAGTTTTTTAATCCCCGACCTAAGGAATGAGCAGTTCTTC.

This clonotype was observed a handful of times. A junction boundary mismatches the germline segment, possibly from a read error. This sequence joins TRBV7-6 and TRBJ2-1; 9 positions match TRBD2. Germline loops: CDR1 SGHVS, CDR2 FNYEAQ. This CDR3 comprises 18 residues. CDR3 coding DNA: TGTGCCAGCACCTTAGGGCGCGGGGGGGACGGCACCTACAATGAGCAGTTCTTC. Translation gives CASTLGRGGDGTYNEQFF.

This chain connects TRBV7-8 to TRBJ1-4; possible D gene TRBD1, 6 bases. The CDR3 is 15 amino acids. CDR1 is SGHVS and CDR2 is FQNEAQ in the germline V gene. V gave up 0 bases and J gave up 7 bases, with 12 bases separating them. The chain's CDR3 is CASSLAWGAGEKLFF. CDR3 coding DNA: TGTGCCAGCAGCTTAGCATGGGGGGCTGGTGAAAAACTGTTTTTT. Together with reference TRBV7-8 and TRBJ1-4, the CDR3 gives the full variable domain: GAGVSQSPRYKVAKRGQDVALRCDPISGHVSLFWYQQALGQGPEFLTYFQNEAQLDKSGLPSDRFFAERPEGSVSTLKIQRTQQEDSAVYLCASSLAWGAGEKLFFGSGTQLSVL.

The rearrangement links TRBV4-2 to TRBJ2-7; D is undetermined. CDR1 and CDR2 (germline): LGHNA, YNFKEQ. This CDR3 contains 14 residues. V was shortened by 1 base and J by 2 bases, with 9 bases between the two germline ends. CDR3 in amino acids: CASSQVNAPYEQYF. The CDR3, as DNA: TGTGCCAGCAGCCAAGTGAACGCACCCTACGAGCAGTACTTC.

The CDR3, as DNA: TGTGCCAGCATTCGGGCTCTCGTGCTGGGGGACACTGAAGCTTTCTTT. Its protein product is CASIRALVLGDTEAFF. The genes are TRBV2 and TRBJ1-1; D possibly corresponds to TRBD1 (5 bases). The V and J ends lost 7 bases and 3 bases respectively, with 21 bases between them. CDR1 is SNHLY, CDR2 FYNNEI, per germline. The CDR3 has 16 amino acids.

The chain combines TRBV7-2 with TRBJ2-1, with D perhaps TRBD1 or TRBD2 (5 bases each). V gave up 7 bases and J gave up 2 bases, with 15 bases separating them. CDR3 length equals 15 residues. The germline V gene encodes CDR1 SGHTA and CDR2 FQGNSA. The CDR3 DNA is TGTGCCAGCACCGAATCCCCGGGACCCTACAATGAGCAGTTCTTC. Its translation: CASTESPGPYNEQFF.

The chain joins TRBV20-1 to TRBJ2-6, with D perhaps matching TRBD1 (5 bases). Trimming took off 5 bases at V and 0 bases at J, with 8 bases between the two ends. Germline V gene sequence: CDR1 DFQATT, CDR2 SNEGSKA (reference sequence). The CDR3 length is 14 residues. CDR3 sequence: CSAGHLSGANVLTF. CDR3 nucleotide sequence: TGCAGTGCTGGACACCTCTCTGGGGCCAACGTCCTGACTTTC.

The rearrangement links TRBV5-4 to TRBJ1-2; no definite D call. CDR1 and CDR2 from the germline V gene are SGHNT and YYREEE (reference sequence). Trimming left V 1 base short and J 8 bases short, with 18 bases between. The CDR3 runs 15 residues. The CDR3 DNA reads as TGTGCCAGCAGCTTGTTGGGCGCTTGGGATAACGGCTACACCTTC. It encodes CASSLLGAWDNGYTF. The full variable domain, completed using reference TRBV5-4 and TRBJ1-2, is ETGVTQSPTHLIKTRGQQVTLRCSSQSGHNTVSWYQQALGQGPQFIFQYYREEENGRGNFPPRFSGLQFPNYSSELNVNALELDDSALYLCASSLLGAWDNGYTFGSGTRLTVV.

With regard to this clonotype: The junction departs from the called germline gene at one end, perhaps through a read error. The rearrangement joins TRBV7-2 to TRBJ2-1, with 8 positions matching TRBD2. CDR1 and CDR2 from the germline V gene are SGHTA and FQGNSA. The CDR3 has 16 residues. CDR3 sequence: CASSSSGAGGYNEQFF. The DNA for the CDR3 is TGTGCTAGCAGCTCCAGCGGGGCGGGAGGTTACAATGAGCAGTTCTTC. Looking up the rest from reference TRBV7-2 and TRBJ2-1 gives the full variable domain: GAGVSQSPSNKVTEKGKDVELRCDPISGHTALYWYRQSLGQGLEFLIYFQGNSAPDKSGLPSDRFSAERTGGSVSTLTIQRTQQEDSAVYLCASSSSGAGGYNEQFFGPGTRLTVL.

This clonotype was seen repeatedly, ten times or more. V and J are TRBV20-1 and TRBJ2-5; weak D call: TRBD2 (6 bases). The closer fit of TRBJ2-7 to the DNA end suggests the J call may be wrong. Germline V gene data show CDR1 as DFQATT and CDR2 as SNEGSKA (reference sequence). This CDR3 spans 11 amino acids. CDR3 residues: CSAGDFHEQYF. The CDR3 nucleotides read TGCAGTGCGGGGGACTTCCACGAGCAGTACTTC.

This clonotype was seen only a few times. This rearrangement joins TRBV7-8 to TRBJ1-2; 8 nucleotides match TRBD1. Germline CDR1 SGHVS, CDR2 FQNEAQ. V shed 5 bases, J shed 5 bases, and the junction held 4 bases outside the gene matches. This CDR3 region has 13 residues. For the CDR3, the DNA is TGTGCCAGCAGCGGGCGGACAGGGTATGGCTACACCTTC. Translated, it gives CASSGRTGYGYTF.

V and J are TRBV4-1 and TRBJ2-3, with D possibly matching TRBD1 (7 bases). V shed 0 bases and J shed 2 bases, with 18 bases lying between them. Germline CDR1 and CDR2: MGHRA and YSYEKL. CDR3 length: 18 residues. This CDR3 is CASSQEPQGGTNTDTQYF. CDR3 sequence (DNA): TGCGCCAGCAGCCAAGAGCCCCAGGGGGGCACGAACACAGATACGCAGTATTTT.

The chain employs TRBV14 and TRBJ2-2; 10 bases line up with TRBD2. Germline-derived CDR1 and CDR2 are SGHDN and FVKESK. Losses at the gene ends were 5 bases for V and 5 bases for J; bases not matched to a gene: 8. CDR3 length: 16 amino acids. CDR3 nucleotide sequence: TGTGCCAGCAGCTATACCGGGACTAGCGATACCGGGGAGCTGTTTTTT. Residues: CASSYTGTSDTGELFF.

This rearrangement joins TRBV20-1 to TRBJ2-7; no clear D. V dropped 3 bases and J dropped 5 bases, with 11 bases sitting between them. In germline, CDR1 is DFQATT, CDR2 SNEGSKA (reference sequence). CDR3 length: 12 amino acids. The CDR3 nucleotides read TGCAGTGCTAGTGGCACGTGGAACGAGCAGTACTTC. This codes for CSASGTWNEQYF.

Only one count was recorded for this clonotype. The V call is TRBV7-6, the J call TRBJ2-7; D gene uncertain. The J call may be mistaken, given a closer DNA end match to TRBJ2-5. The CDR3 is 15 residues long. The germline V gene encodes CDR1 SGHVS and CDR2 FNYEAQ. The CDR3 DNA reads TGTGCCAGCAGCTCCTCTCCCCGGTTTGTTGAGACCCAGTACTTC. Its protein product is CASSSSPRFVETQYF.

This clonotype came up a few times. The CDR3 protein is CASSFLLSEQETQYF. Written as DNA, the CDR3 is TGTGCCAGCAGTTTTTTACTATCGGAGCAAGAGACCCAGTACTTC. V usage is TRBV12-3 or TRBV12-4 and J usage is TRBJ2-5; D not resolved. Between the trimmed V and J ends, which lost 3 bases and 2 bases, there was a span of 13 bases. The CDR3 sequence is 15 residues long.

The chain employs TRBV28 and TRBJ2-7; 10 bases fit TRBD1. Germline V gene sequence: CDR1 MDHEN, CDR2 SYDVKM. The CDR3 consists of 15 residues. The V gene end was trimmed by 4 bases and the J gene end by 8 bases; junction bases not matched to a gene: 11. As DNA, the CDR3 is TGTGCCAGCAGTTCACTGACAGGGGGCTTATCCAAGCAGTACTTC. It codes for CASSSLTGGLSKQYF.

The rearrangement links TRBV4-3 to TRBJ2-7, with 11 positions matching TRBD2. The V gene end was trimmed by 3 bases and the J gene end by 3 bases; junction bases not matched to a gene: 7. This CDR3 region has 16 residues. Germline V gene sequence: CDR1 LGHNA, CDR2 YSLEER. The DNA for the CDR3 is TGCGCCAGCAGCCATGAGGGGACTAGCGGATTCTACGAGCAGTACTTC. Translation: CASSHEGTSGFYEQYF.

DNA of the CDR3: TGTGCCAGCAGCCAAGAAAGACCGGGACTAGCATACGATACGCAGTATTTT. As protein: CASSQERPGLAYDTQYF. V gene TRBV3-1 combines with J gene TRBJ2-3, with 9 nucleotides matching TRBD2. The CDR3 spans 17 residues. V dropped 0 bases and J dropped 6; count of bases not matched to a gene: 10. The germline CDR1 and CDR2 sequences are LGHDT and YNNKEL (reference sequence).

DNA for the CDR3: TGCAGCGTGGGGACAGGCCTCACGAACACTGAAGCTTTCTTT. Protein sequence: CSVGTGLTNTEAFF. This rearrangement joins TRBV29-1 to TRBJ1-1; 8 nucleotides line up with TRBD1. Germline assignment: CDR1 SQVTM and CDR2 ANQGSEA. The CDR3 length is 14 residues. V shed 6 bases, J shed 1 base, and the junction held 7 bases outside the gene matches.

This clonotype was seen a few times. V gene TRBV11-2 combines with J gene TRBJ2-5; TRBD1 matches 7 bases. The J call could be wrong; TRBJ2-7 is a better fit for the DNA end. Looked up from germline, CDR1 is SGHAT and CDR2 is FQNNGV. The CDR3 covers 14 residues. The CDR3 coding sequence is TGTGCCAGCCGTATCCCAGGGGGTCCGCACGAGCAGTACTTC. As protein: CASRIPGGPHEQYF.

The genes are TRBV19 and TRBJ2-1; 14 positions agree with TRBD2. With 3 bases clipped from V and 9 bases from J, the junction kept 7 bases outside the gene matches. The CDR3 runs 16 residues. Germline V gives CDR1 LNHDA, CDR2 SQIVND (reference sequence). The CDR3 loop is CASSILTSGRVAEQFF. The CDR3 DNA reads TGTGCCAGTAGTATCCTGACTAGCGGGAGGGTTGCTGAGCAGTTCTTC.